This T cell receptor beta chain came from a study of blood T cell repertoires in COVID-19. At the level of the study: The United States, Italy and Spain provided the acute and convalescent COVID-19 samples.

Enrollees, about 18 to 95 years old, lived in about two dozen US areas. Cohort assignment relied on participant-reported clinical history. Per the original methods: Amplification with reference gene primers provided the estimates of nucleated cell counts. Clones were sequenced by immunoSEQ multiplex PCR, and TCRdb holds only the in-frame ones, with some missing. That table gives V, J and clone size, and the DNA gave D and trimming. The sample holds some 170,000 clones, more than 75% seen once. Unmatched junction bases numbered 9, after V lost 3 bases and J lost 5 bases. Germline CDR1 is DFQATT and CDR2 is SNEGSKA (reference sequence). This CDR3 region has 14 residues.

This rearrangement joins TRBV20-1 to TRBJ2-7; TRBD1 matches at 8 bases. This receptor was taken from a human donor with acute COVID-19. The donor label of this sample is uncertain. Sequences were obtained from PBMCs or T cells enriched from blood (not recorded which). CDR3 in amino acids: CSASKGQGGHEQYF. CDR3 nucleotides: TGCAGTGCTAGTAAAGGACAGGGCGGCCACGAGCAGTACTTC.